This record covers a single TCR beta chain. Antigen specificity is unknown. A junction end diverges from the germline sequence, so it may reflect a read error. Germline CDR1 and CDR2: SGHAT and FQDESV (reference sequence). This CDR3 has 15 amino acids. Starting material for RNA and DNA co-extraction consisted of about 20-32 mg of unsorted bulk tissue. The proportion of viable tumor cells exceeded 85% in every tumor sample. The sample is drawn from a study of tumor-infiltrating lymphocytes in primary liver carcinoma. Study results and caveats: Lesser overlap characterized tumor-adjacent and tumor-blood pairs relative to tumor region pairs.

Total RNA (roughly 530 ng) served as template for TCR beta cDNA synthesis primed by a constant-region primer. Three nested multiplex PCR rounds of slightly modified ARM-PCR generated TCR beta libraries. Each of the first two PCR rounds ran nine to ten cycles with TRBV1-TRBV30 forward and C-beta reverse primers. TCRdb analysed the multiplex PCR reads with MiXCR anew, one entry per CDR3 protein. The sample includes about 50,000 distinct CDR3 sequences, 65% to 85% of them seen just once. The sample was liver tumor tissue from sampling region 5. The subset is: tumor region T5, tumor centre. The clonotype originates from a man between 40 and 49 years old with primary liver carcinoma and hepatitis B virus infection. This sequence joins TRBV11-1 and TRBJ2-2; possibly TRBD2 for D (5 bases). Here the CDR3 reads CTSSLVEGTTGELFF. The CDR3 coding sequence is TGTACCAGCAGCTTAGTAGAGGGAACTACCGGGGAGCTGTTTTTT.